The clone carrying this T cell receptor (beta chain) was detected ten times or more. A single record per CDR3 protein comes from TCRdb applying MiXCR to the 5' RACE reads. The table includes approximately 240,000 distinct CDR3 sequences, approximately 24% detected once. Germline loops: CDR1 DFQATT, CDR2 SNEGSKA (reference sequence). The V gene lost 7 bases and the J gene lost 1 base, with 13 bases spanning the gap. The CDR3 is 13 amino acids. These data come from a study of CD8 T cells in ankylosing spondylitis. The specimen sequenced was blood, either unsorted or a sorted T cell fraction (not recorded which). This chain links TRBV20-1 with TRBJ2-5, with D unresolved. The TCR was taken from a male donor with ankylosing spondylitis or in good health (not recorded which). The chain's CDR3 is CSGSGESQETQYF. CDR3 coding DNA: TGCAGTGGGTCGGGTGAGAGCCAAGAGACCCAGTACTTC.